These T cell receptor beta chains were read from a single sample in a study of human T cells and chemical hapten exposure. TCRdb independently ran MiXCR on the RACE reads; one entry per CDR3 protein. Counted here are 85,000 to 100,000 distinct CDR3 sequences, 11% occurring once; the ten biggest clones make up 2.5% to 4%. The sample consisted of whole blood, taken in connection with sensitization to the hapten diphenylcyclopropenone (DPC). All receptors derive from a woman in her sixties or seventies with alopecia areata. Some clones in this sample may be carry-over from other donors' samples. Each CDR3 is given without its conserved first and last residue. D genes are given only for firm matches. Not all rows give a size; the values are once, few, many and, for expanded clones, a class.

d_gene,j_gene,abundance,v_gene,CDR3aa
TRBD2,TRBJ2-1,few,TRBV6-5,ASSYSILRLAGAGNEQF
NA,TRBJ2-1,few,TRBV7-6,ASSSQEANNEQF
NA,TRBJ2-5,NA,TRBV18,ASSETVFQETQY
NA,TRBJ1-1,many,TRBV28,ASSTPQTRGTEAF
NA,TRBJ1-1,few,TRBV10-1,ASSDSVHRREAF
TRBD1,TRBJ2-1,many,TRBV12-3/TRBV12-4,ASSQRQGAKNEQF
TRBD1,TRBJ1-2,many,TRBV7-9,ASSLGQGADGYT
TRBD1,TRBJ2-5,many,TRBV12-5,ASGLLTTGDRSLQETQY
NA,TRBJ1-1,few,TRBV5-1,ASGSDENTEAF
NA,TRBJ2-7,NA,TRBV9,ASSVGPSAYEQY
NA,TRBJ1-6,many,TRBV14,ASSPFSNSPLH
NA,TRBJ2-5,NA,TRBV29-1,SVSPDTPALETQY
NA,TRBJ2-3,many,TRBV3-1,ASSQDDGGYTDTQY
NA,TRBJ2-2,many,TRBV5-1,ASSLEFGLGNTGELF
TRBD1,TRBJ1-1,few,TRBV2,ASSGTVNTEAF
TRBD1,TRBJ2-7,NA,TRBV20-1,SARPGQRYYEQY
NA,TRBJ1-1,many,TRBV29-1,SVALGAGTEAF
NA,TRBJ1-1,few,TRBV6-7,ASGPAPNGMNTEAF
NA,TRBJ2-1,NA,TRBV10-2,ASSEYGGNRGNEQF
TRBD1,TRBJ2-1,many,TRBV4-1,ASSQTFGTGVEF